The rows below give T cell receptor beta chains drawn from one sample of a study of T cell changes during pregnancy in multiple sclerosis. TCRdb's table, derived via immunoSEQ multiplex PCR, lists solely in-frame clones and lacks some. The data show 40,000 to 60,000 clones, with 85% to 95% seen just once and 0.6% to 0.75% held by the top ten. The material sequenced was CD4+ T cells from peripheral blood mononuclear cells, taken in the third trimester of pregnancy. These receptor sequences come from a female donor with multiple sclerosis, enrolled in a pregnancy study. Both conserved end residues are part of each CDR3. The order of the fields is J gene, D gene, clone size, V gene, CDR3 DNA, CDR3 protein. D genes are given only for firm matches. The size of a clone is reported for some rows only, either as once, few or many, or as a class for expanded clones.

>TRBJ2-7|.|once|TRBV5-1
TGCGCCAGCAAGTTAGACAGTACCTACGAGCAGTACTTC
CASKLDSTYEQYF
>TRBJ1-2|.|once|TRBV7-2
TGTGCCAGCAGCTTAAGGCCGGGTGGAGGTGGCTACACCTTC
CASSLRPGGGGYTF
>TRBJ2-6|.|.|TRBV27
TGTGCCAGCAGTCCTACCCCCCTCTCTGGGGCCAACGTCCTGACTTTC
CASSPTPLSGANVLTF
>TRBJ2-1|.|.|TRBV19
TGTGCCAGTAGTATAATCAGCGCCACCGGCAATGAGCAGTTCTTC
CASSIISATGNEQFF
>TRBJ1-2|.|.|TRBV19
TGTGCCAGTATTAACATTCCAAGTTTACCCTATGGCTACACCTTC
CASINIPSLPYGYTF
>TRBJ2-7|.|.|TRBV9
TGTGCCAGCAGCGTAGGAGGAGGACCTCCCTACGAGCAGTACTTC
CASSVGGGPPYEQYF
>TRBJ1-5|.|.|TRBV18
TGTGCCAGCTCACCCGGGACACTGGGGTTCAATCAGCCCCAGCATTTT
CASSPGTLGFNQPQHF
>TRBJ2-5|TRBD2|few|TRBV7-2
TGTGCCAGCAGACCGAGGACTAGCGGGCCTCAAGAGACCCAGTACTTC
CASRPRTSGPQETQYF
>TRBJ2-1|TRBD2|.|TRBV29-1
TGCAGCGTTTTACCCCGGGGGGTGTCCTCCTACAATGAGCAGTTCTTC
CSVLPRGVSSYNEQFF
>TRBJ2-5|TRBD2|.|TRBV28
TGTGCCAGCAGTTCCTACCGGGGGGGGACTAGCGGGAGGGCAGTAGGGCAAGAGACCCAGTACTTC
CASSSYRGGTSGRAVGQETQYF
>TRBJ2-4|TRBD2|once|TRBV30
TGTGCCTGGAGTTCTAGCGGAAAAAACATTCAGTACTTC
CAWSSSGKNIQYF
>TRBJ2-1|.|once|TRBV5-1
TGCGCCAGCAGCTTGGCCGTAGGGGAATACAATGAGCAGTTCTTC
CASSLAVGEYNEQFF
>TRBJ1-2|TRBD1|.|TRBV28
TGTGCCAGCAGTTTTAGGGGGCATAACTATGGCTACACCTTC
CASSFRGHNYGYTF
>TRBJ1-3|.|once|TRBV9
TGTGCCAGCAGCGCGGGCGGACTCTCTGGAAACACCATATATTTT
CASSAGGLSGNTIYF
>TRBJ2-7|TRBD2|.|TRBV9
TGTGCCAGCAGCGCGTCGCTACCGGGACTAGCGGGAGCTGGCTACGAGCAGTACTTC
CASSASLPGLAGAGYEQYF
>TRBJ2-2|TRBD2|.|TRBV5-1
TGCGCCAGCAGCTTGCCGCGGACTAGCGGGCAGAACACCGGGGAGCTGTTTTTT
CASSLPRTSGQNTGELFF
>TRBJ1-2|.|.|TRBV6-6
TGTGCCAGCAGGCCACAGGCGGGGTACTATGGCTACACCTTC
CASRPQAGYYGYTF
>TRBJ2-7|.|.|TRBV5-1
TGCGCCAGCAGCCCGAATAGTAGGGGCCTCTCCTACGAGCAGTACTTC
CASSPNSRGLSYEQYF
>TRBJ2-1|.|.|TRBV2
TGTGCCAGCACCCCCAGGAACAATGAGCAGTTCTTC
CASTPRNNEQFF
>TRBJ2-1|.|.|TRBV25-1
TGTGCCAGCAGTGAAAAAGGGGCCCGAGGACAGTTCTTC
CASSEKGARGQFF
>TRBJ2-1|.|.|TRBV4-3
TGCGCCAGCAGCCTGATTAACGGGGGAGTAGCTGAGCAGTTCTTC
CASSLINGGVAEQFF
>TRBJ2-2|TRBD1|.|TRBV6-6
TGTGCCAGCAGTTACAGGGACAGGGCCTCCGGGGAGCTGTTTTTT
CASSYRDRASGELFF
>TRBJ2-7|.|.|TRBV7-2
TGTGCCAGCAGCTCAGAATACGAGCAGTACTTC
CASSSEYEQYF
>TRBJ1-1|TRBD1|once|TRBV28
TGTGCCAGCAGGGGGACAGGCGAAAACACTGAAGCTTTCTTT
CASRGTGENTEAFF
>TRBJ2-3|TRBD2|.|TRBV6-5
TGTGCCAGCAGTAAAGGCGGGAGTACCACAGATACGCAGTATTTT
CASSKGGSTTDTQYF
>TRBJ1-4|.|.|TRBV5-5
TGTGCCAGCAGCTTGGGGCAGGGAAATGAAAAACTGTTTTTT
CASSLGQGNEKLFF
>TRBJ1-2|.|.|TRBV5-6
TGTGCCAGCAGCCGGGGTCCTAACTATGGCTACACCTTC
CASSRGPNYGYTF
>TRBJ2-7|TRBD1|.|TRBV27
TGTGCCAGCAGTAACAGGGGGGTTTCCTACGAGCAGTACTTC
CASSNRGVSYEQYF
>TRBJ1-2|.|.|TRBV6-1
TGTGCCAGTACCGAGTCTGTACTCCTCCCTGGCTACACCTTC
CASTESVLLPGYTF
>TRBJ2-7|.|.|TRBV6-1
TGTGCCAGCGGGGTGACAGCCAATTCCTACGAGCAGTACTTC
CASGVTANSYEQYF
>TRBJ2-1|TRBD1|.|TRBV5-1
TGCGCCAGCAGCTTGGCCACGGGACAGGGGAACAATGAGCAGTTCTTC
CASSLATGQGNNEQFF
>TRBJ2-5|TRBD2|.|TRBV5-1
TGCGCCAGCAGCCCTTGGCGGGGAGCGGGAGGCCGGGAGACCCAGTACTTC
CASSPWRGAGGRETQYF
>TRBJ1-1|.|.|TRBV6-5
TGTGCCAGCAGTTTCTACACTGAAGCTTTCTTT
CASSFYTEAFF
>TRBJ2-1|.|.|TRBV2
TGTGCCAGCAGTGAAGAGTTGGCCGGGAATGAGCAGTTCTTC
CASSEELAGNEQFF
>TRBJ1-2|.|.|TRBV7-2
TGTGCTACCTCGGTCGCCGTCTATGGCTACACCTTC
CATSVAVYGYTF
>TRBJ2-1|TRBD1|once|TRBV11-3
TGTGCCAGCAGCCCGGGGACAGTCCGAGCCTACAATGAGCAGTTCTTC
CASSPGTVRAYNEQFF
>TRBJ2-3|TRBD2|once|TRBV14
TGTGCCAGCAGCCAGCTAGCGGATACAGATACGCAGTATTTT
CASSQLADTDTQYF
>TRBJ2-1|.|.|TRBV4-3
TGCGCCAGCAGCCAGGACCCCGGGACTGCCTCCTACAATGAGCAGTTCTTC
CASSQDPGTASYNEQFF
>TRBJ1-2|.|.|TRBV11-2
TGTGCCAGCAGCTTAGGACCCTTTGGGAGAGATATTAACTATGGCTACACCTTC
CASSLGPFGRDINYGYTF
>TRBJ1-4|.|.|TRBV6-5
TGTGCCAGCAGTTCTATCTGGACAGAGCATACTGAAAAACTGTTTTTT
CASSSIWTEHTEKLFF
>TRBJ2-7|.|.|TRBV9
TGTGCCAGCAGCGTAGATTTAGCGGCCTACGAGCAGTACTTC
CASSVDLAAYEQYF
>TRBJ2-5|TRBD2|few|TRBV9
TGTGCCAGCAGCACCGGACTAGCGGGGAAGGGGCAAGAGACCCAGTACTTC
CASSTGLAGKGQETQYF
>TRBJ2-2|TRBD2|.|TRBV28
TGTGCCAGCAGTTTATGGGGACTAGCGGGAGGGCCGGGGGAGCTGTTTTTT
CASSLWGLAGGPGELFF
>TRBJ2-7|.|.|TRBV4-1
TGCGCCAGCAGCCAAGAGTCAATTGTGAGCTCCTACGAGCAGTACTTC
CASSQESIVSSYEQYF
>TRBJ2-7|.|.|TRBV28
TGTGCCAGCAGGGACGACAGCTACGAGCAGTACTTC
CASRDDSYEQYF
>TRBJ2-5|TRBD2|.|TRBV14
TGTGCCAGCAGCCAACGGGCTAGCGGTCAAGAGACCCAGTACTTC
CASSQRASGQETQYF
>TRBJ2-3|.|.|TRBV6-1
TGTGCCAGTACCACACAGGGACCCACAGATACGCAGTATTTT
CASTTQGPTDTQYF
>TRBJ1-4|TRBD1|.|TRBV11-2
TGTGCCAGCAGCCTGGACAGGGCGGCAACTAATGAAAAACTGTTTTTT
CASSLDRAATNEKLFF
>TRBJ2-6|.|.|TRBV27
TGTGCCAGCAGTCCACATTCCCTCTCTGGGGCCAACGTCCTGACTTTC
CASSPHSLSGANVLTF
>TRBJ2-1|.|.|TRBV5-4
TGTGCCAGCAGCTCCTACTCCTACAATGAGCAGTTCTTC
CASSSYSYNEQFF
>TRBJ2-1|.|.|TRBV6-1
TGTGCCAGCAGTGCCTCACAGGGACATGAGCAGTTCTTC
CASSASQGHEQFF
>TRBJ2-2|TRBD1|once|TRBV5-1
TGCGCCAGCAGCTTCGGACAGGGGGCGAACACCGGGGAGCTGTTTTTT
CASSFGQGANTGELFF
>TRBJ1-1|.|.|TRBV6-1
TGTGCCAGCAGTGCGGCCGGGGGGGGCACTGAAGCTTTCTTT
CASSAAGGGTEAFF
>TRBJ1-2|.|.|TRBV11-2
TGTGCCAGCAGCTTAGGGGGAGGATACACCTTC
CASSLGGGYTF
>TRBJ2-7|.|.|TRBV4-2
TGTGCCAGCAGCCAAGATGCTAGCCCAGGATCCTACGAGCAGTACTTC
CASSQDASPGSYEQYF
>TRBJ2-7|TRBD1|.|TRBV28
TGTGCCAGCAGTCAGGGACAGTTCTACGAGCAGTACTTC
CASSQGQFYEQYF
>TRBJ1-2|.|once|TRBV25-1
TGTGCCAGCAGTGGGGCGGGCAGGGGTCAACGTCATGGCTACACCTTC
CASSGAGRGQRHGYTF